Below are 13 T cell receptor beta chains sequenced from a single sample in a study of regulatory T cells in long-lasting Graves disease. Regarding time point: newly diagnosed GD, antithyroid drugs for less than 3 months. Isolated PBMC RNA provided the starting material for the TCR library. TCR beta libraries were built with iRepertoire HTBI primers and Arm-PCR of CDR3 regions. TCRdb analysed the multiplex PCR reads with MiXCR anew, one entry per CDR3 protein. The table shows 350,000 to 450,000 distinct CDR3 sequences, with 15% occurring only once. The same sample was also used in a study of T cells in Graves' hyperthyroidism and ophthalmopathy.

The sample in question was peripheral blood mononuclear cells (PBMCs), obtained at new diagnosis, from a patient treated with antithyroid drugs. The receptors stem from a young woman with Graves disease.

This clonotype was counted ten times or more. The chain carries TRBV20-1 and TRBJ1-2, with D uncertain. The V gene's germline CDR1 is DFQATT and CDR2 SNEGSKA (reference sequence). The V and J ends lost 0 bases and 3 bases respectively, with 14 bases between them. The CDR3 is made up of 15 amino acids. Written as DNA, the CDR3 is TGCAGTGCTAGAGAGGTAGCCACGTGGGACTATGGCTACACCTTC. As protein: CSAREVATWDYGYTF.

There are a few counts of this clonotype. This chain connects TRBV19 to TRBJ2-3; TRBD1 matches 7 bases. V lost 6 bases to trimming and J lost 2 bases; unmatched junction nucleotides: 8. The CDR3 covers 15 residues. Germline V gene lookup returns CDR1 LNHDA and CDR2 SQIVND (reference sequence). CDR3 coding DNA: TGTGCCAGTAGCCAGAGGACAGGTCTCACAGATACGCAGTATTTT. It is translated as CASSQRTGLTDTQYF.

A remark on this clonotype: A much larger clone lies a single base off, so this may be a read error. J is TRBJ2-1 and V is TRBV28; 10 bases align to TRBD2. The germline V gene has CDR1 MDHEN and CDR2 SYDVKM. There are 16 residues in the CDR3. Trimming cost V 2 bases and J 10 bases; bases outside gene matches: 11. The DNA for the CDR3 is TGTGCCAGCAGTTTAAGTGCGGCTAGCGGGAGTTACGAGCAGTTCTTC. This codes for CASSLSAASGSYEQFF.

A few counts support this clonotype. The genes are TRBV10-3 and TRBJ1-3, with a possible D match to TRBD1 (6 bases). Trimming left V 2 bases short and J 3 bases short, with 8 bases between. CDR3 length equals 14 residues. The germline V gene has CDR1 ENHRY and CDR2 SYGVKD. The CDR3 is CAISEGGGGNTIYF. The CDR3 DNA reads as TGTGCCATCAGTGAGGGGGGCGGTGGAAACACCATATATTTT.

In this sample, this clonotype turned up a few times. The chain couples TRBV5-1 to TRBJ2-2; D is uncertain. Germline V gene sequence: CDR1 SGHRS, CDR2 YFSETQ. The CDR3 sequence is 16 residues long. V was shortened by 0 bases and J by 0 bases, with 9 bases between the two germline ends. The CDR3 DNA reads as TGCGCCAGCAGCTTGGCTTGGACGGCGAACACCGGGGAGCTGTTTTTT. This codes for CASSLAWTANTGELFF.

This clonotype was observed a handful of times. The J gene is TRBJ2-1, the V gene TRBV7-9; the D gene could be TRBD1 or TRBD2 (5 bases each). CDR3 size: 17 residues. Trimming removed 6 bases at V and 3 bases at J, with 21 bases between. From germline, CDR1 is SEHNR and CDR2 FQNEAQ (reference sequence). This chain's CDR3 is CASRQPGPPTIYNEQFF. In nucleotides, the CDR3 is TGTGCCAGCAGACAACCGGGGCCCCCCACCATCTACAATGAGCAGTTCTTC.

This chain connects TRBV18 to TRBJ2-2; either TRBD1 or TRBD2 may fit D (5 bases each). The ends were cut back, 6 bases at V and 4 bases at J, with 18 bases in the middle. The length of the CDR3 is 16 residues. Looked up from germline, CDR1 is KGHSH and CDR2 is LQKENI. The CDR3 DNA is TGTGCCAGCTCTCAAACCTGGGGCGCGGGCACCGGGGAGCTGTTTTTT. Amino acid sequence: CASSQTWGAGTGELFF.

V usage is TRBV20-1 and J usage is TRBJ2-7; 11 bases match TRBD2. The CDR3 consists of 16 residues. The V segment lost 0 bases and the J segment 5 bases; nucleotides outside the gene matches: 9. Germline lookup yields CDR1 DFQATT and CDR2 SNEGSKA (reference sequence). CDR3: CSARDSLAGGWDEQYF. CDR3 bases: TGCAGTGCTAGAGATAGCCTAGCGGGAGGATGGGACGAGCAGTACTTC.

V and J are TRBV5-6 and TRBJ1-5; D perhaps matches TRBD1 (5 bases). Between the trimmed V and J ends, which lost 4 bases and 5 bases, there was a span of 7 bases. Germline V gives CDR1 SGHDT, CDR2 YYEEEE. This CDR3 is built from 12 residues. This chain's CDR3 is CASSAGHQPQHF. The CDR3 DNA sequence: TGTGCCAGCAGCGCAGGGCATCAGCCCCAGCATTTT.

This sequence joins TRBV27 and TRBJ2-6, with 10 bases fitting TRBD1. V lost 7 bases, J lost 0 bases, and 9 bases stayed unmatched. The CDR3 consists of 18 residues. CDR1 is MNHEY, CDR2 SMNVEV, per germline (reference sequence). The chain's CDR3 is CASTHRDRGLSGANVLTF. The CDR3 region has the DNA TGTGCCAGCACGCACCGGGACAGGGGACTCTCTGGGGCCAACGTCCTGACTTTC. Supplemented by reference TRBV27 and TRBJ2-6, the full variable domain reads EAQVTQNPRYLITVTGKKLTVTCSQNMNHEYMSWYRQDPGLGLRQIYYSMNVEVTDKGDVPEGYKVSRKEKRNFPLILESPSPNQTSLYFCASTHRDRGLSGANVLTFGAGSRLTVL.

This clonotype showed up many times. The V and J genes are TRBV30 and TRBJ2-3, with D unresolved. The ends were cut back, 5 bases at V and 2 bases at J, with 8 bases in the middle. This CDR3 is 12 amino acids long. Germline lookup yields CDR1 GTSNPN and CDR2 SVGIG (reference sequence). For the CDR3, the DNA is TGTGCCTGGGGACCATTCACAGATACGCAGTATTTT. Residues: CAWGPFTDTQYF.

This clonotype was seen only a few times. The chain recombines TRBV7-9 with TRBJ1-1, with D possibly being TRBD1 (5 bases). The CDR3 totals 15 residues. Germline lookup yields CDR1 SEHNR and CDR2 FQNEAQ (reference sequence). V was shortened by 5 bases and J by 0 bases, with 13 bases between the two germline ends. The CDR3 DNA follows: TGTGCCAGCAGCCAGGACATGGTTCTGAACACTGAAGCTTTCTTT. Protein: CASSQDMVLNTEAFF. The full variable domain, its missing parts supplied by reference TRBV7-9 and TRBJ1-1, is DTGVSQNPRHKITKRGQNVTFRCDPISEHNRLYWYRQTLGQGPEFLTYFQNEAQLEKSRLLSDRFSAERPKGSFSTLEIQRTEQGDSAMYLCASSQDMVLNTEAFFGQGTRLTVV.

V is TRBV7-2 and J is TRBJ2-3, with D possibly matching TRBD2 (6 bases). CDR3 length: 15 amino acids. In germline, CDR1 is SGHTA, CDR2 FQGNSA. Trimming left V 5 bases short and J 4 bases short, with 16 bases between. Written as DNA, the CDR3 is TGTGCCAGCAGCCAAAGGGACTCCCGCGCAGATACGCAGTATTTT. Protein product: CASSQRDSRADTQYF.